The next 31 T cell receptor beta chains were all read from a single sample in a study of T cell responses to AZD1222 COVID-19 vaccine. Profiling relied on immunoSEQ multiplex PCR, and the TCRdb table lists in-frame clones only, not all of them. The sample holds roughly 200,000 clones, over 85% seen once. The sequencing used peripheral blood, collected 28 days after the second dose of the MenACWY control vaccine. All receptors come from an adult who received the MenACWY meningococcal vaccine as a control.

The V and J genes are TRBV7-9 and TRBJ2-5, with TRBD1 as a possible D gene (5 bases). The V end lost 3 bases, the J end lost 5 bases, and 7 bases lay between the germline ends. The germline CDR1 and CDR2 sequences are SEHNR and FQNEAQ (reference sequence). This CDR3 spans 12 amino acids. CDR3 amino acids: CASSFKGETQYF. The DNA for the CDR3 is TGTGCCAGCAGCTTCAAGGGGGAGACCCAGTACTTC.

The gene calls are TRBV30 and TRBJ1-6; no firm D call. The V gene's germline CDR1 is GTSNPN and CDR2 SVGIG (reference sequence). V shed 0 bases and J shed 9 bases, with 6 bases lying between them. The CDR3 loop spans 12 amino acids. CDR3 protein: CAWSVPGSPLHF. CDR3 in DNA: TGTGCCTGGAGTGTACCTGGTTCACCCCTCCACTTT.

The V gene is TRBV5-1, the J gene TRBJ2-2; TRBD2 is a possible D gene (5 bases). The V gene's germline CDR1 is SGHRS and CDR2 YFSETQ. Trimming pared 4 bases from V and 3 bases from J, leaving 7 bases between. The CDR3 runs 13 residues. The CDR3 coding sequence is TGCGCCAGCAGCCACGGGGACACCGGGGAGCTGTTTTTT. Protein sequence: CASSHGDTGELFF.

On this clone itself: This specimen includes other DNA sequences encoding the same CDR3. The gene calls are TRBV18 and TRBJ1-6; D remains ambiguous. Germline CDR1 and CDR2: KGHSH and LQKENI. The CDR3 consists of 13 residues. V lost 2 bases and J 7 bases, leaving 6 bases between the germline ends. In DNA, the CDR3 is TGTGCCAGCTCACCAACGGAGAATTCACCCCTCCACTTT. It encodes CASSPTENSPLHF.

This rearrangement joins TRBV7-2 to TRBJ1-1; D is unresolved. Deletions cut 5 bases from V and 0 bases from J, with 16 bases between. The germline gives CDR1 SGHTA, CDR2 FQGNSA. This CDR3 spans 16 amino acids. The CDR3 sequence: CASSPWRERLNTEAFF. The CDR3 nucleotides read TGTGCCAGCAGCCCCTGGAGAGAGAGGCTGAACACTGAAGCTTTCTTT.

V and J are TRBV5-1 and TRBJ1-5; maybe TRBD1 (5 bases). V was clipped by 4 bases and J by 1 base, with 12 bases between them. The CDR3 runs to 15 residues. The germline gives CDR1 SGHRS, CDR2 YFSETQ. CDR3 loop: CASSPAGASNQPQHF. The CDR3 DNA reads TGCGCCAGCAGCCCAGCTGGGGCAAGCAATCAGCCCCAGCATTTT.

The V gene is TRBV4-3, the J gene TRBJ2-3; D unresolved. The V end lost 3 bases, the J end lost 4 bases, and 8 bases lay between the germline ends. Germline V gives CDR1 LGHNA, CDR2 YSLEER. CDR3 length: 13 amino acids. In nucleotides, the CDR3 is TGCGCCAGCAGCCATCCCTCGTCAGATACGCAGTATTTT. Amino acid sequence: CASSHPSSDTQYF.

This sequence joins TRBV28 and TRBJ1-5, with D perhaps matching TRBD1 (5 bases). This CDR3 is 13 amino acids long. Germline CDR1 reads MDHEN; CDR2 reads SYDVKM. V lost 2 bases, J lost 11 bases, and 13 bases lay in between. CDR3 nucleotide sequence: TGTGCCAGCAGTTTAGCGGGGCCCGGGGCCCAGCATTTT. Translation gives CASSLAGPGAQHF.

The V call is TRBV28, the J call TRBJ1-3; D perhaps matches TRBD1 (6 bases). This CDR3 contains 15 residues. From germline, CDR1 is MDHEN and CDR2 SYDVKM. V dropped 4 bases and J dropped 2 bases, with 12 bases sitting between them. This chain's CDR3 is CASSSQGTPGNTIYF. Written as DNA, the CDR3 is TGTGCCAGCAGTTCTCAGGGGACCCCTGGAAACACCATATATTTT.

The chain links TRBV6-4 to TRBJ1-1; D gene ambiguous. Germline CDR1 MRHNA, CDR2 SNTAGT. Trimming cost V 7 bases and J 3 bases, with 9 bases left between them. The CDR3 loop spans 12 amino acids. The CDR3 DNA follows: TGTGCCAGCAAATCTCCATACACTGAAGCTTTCTTT. The encoded protein is CASKSPYTEAFF.

This clone has a single count. V usage is TRBV3-1 (or the pseudogene TRBV3-2) and J usage is TRBJ1-1, with a possible D match to TRBD1 (6 bases). V lost 1 base, J lost 4 bases, and 16 bases lay in between. CDR3 length: 16 residues. Germline V gives CDR1 LGHDT, CDR2 YNNKEL (reference sequence). CDR3 sequence: CASSQGWGASGTEAFF. The CDR3 DNA is TGTGCCAGCAGCCAAGGGTGGGGGGCGAGCGGCACTGAAGCTTTCTTT.

DNA for the CDR3: TGTGCCAGCAGTCGGACAGGGGGAAAGAGTGGCTACACCTTC. Its translation: CASSRTGGKSGYTF. The chain recombines TRBV2 with TRBJ1-2; 10 bases align to TRBD1. Germline CDR1 reads SNHLY; CDR2 reads FYNNEI. The CDR3 extends over 14 amino acids. Losses at the gene ends were 5 bases for V and 7 bases for J; bases not matched to a gene: 7.

The rearrangement uses TRBV30 and TRBJ1-1; D is uncertain. CDR3 length: 13 residues. The V and J ends lost 3 bases and 0 bases respectively, with 8 bases between them. Germline V CDR1 and CDR2: GTSNPN, SVGIG (reference sequence). CDR3 amino acids: CAWSGDLNTEAFF. As DNA, the CDR3 is TGTGCCTGGAGCGGAGATCTGAACACTGAAGCTTTCTTT.

The gene calls are TRBV6-4 and TRBJ1-4; a possible D gene is TRBD1 (6 bases). CDR3 size: 14 residues. V gave up 6 bases and J gave up 7 bases, with 15 bases separating them. The germline V gene has CDR1 MRHNA and CDR2 SNTAGT. Here the CDR3 reads CASRDSALSEKLFF. The CDR3 nucleotides are TGTGCCAGCAGGGACAGCGCACTAAGTGAAAAACTGTTTTTT.

J is TRBJ1-2 and V is TRBV7-9; D is undetermined. V was shortened by 5 bases and J by 1 base, with 11 bases between the two germline ends. CDR3 length: 14 residues. The germline V gene encodes CDR1 SEHNR and CDR2 FQNEAQ (reference sequence). The CDR3 spells CASSLSEINYGYTF. The CDR3 DNA is TGTGCCAGCAGCCTCTCGGAGATTAACTATGGCTACACCTTC.

The rearrangement joins TRBV27 to TRBJ2-7; 9 bases fit TRBD1. The V gene's germline CDR1 is MNHEY and CDR2 SMNVEV (reference sequence). Trimming took 1 base from V and 7 from J; bases not matched to a gene: 11. This CDR3 is built from 16 residues. The CDR3 sequence: CASSLWAGTGIQEQYF. In nucleotides, the CDR3 is TGTGCCAGCAGTTTATGGGCCGGGACAGGGATTCAGGAGCAGTACTTC.

The chain joins TRBV2 to TRBJ1-1, with D possibly matching TRBD1 (6 bases). The CDR3 totals 13 residues. V shed 3 bases and J shed 10 bases, with 15 bases lying between them. Germline CDR1 and CDR2: SNHLY and FYNNEI. This CDR3 reads CASSELGGSRAFF. The CDR3 DNA is TGTGCCAGCAGTGAGCTTGGGGGCAGTCGAGCTTTCTTT.

CDR3 sequence: CACLGTIPGGNTIYF. The CDR3, as DNA: TGTGCCTGCCTCGGGACTATTCCGGGAGGAAACACCATATATTTT. The rearrangement links TRBV30 to TRBJ1-3; D might be TRBD1 (5 bases). Per germline, CDR1 GTSNPN and CDR2 SVGIG (reference sequence). Trimming left V 6 bases short and J 4 bases short, with 19 bases between. This CDR3 is 15 amino acids long.

V usage is TRBV11-2 and J usage is TRBJ2-1, with 10 bases aligning to TRBD2. This CDR3 spans 14 amino acids. V trimming: 7 bases; J trimming: 12 bases; junction bases outside the gene matches: 12. CDR1 and CDR2 (germline): SGHAT, FQNNGV. The CDR3 DNA reads as TGTGCCAGCAACCTAGCGGGGGTCCCCCAAGGGCAGTTCTTC. As protein: CASNLAGVPQGQFF.

The V call is TRBV5-4, the J call TRBJ1-3; D remains unclear. Deletions cut 1 base from V and 1 base from J, with 15 bases between. The CDR3 totals 17 residues. Germline CDR1 SGHNT, CDR2 YYREEE (reference sequence). Here the CDR3 reads CASSLHYETRSGNTIYF. In nucleotides, the CDR3 is TGTGCCAGCAGCTTGCATTACGAGACACGTTCTGGAAACACCATATATTTT.

In this sample, this clone turned up once. This rearrangement joins TRBV15 to TRBJ1-3; 11 nucleotides line up with TRBD1. The CDR3 is made up of 16 amino acids. Trimming took 2 bases from V and 4 from J; bases not matched to a gene: 4. Germline V lookup: CDR1 LNHNV, CDR2 YYDKDF (reference sequence). DNA of the CDR3: TGTGCCACCAGCAGACCGGGACAGGGGGTCGGAAACACCATATATTTT. Translated: CATSRPGQGVGNTIYF.

The V call is TRBV14, the J call TRBJ1-6; D perhaps matches TRBD1 (5 bases). The germline V and J ends were trimmed by 0 bases and 9 bases, with 12 bases remaining between them. CDR1 SGHDN and CDR2 FVKESK come from the germline V gene. This CDR3 has 15 amino acids. CDR3 coding DNA: TGTGCCAGCAGCCAAGATGCCACCGGGACTTCACCCCTCCACTTT. This codes for CASSQDATGTSPLHF.

CDR3 nucleotides: TGTGCCAGCTCACCCGGACAGGGGTGGGAGCCCCAGCATTTT. Translated: CASSPGQGWEPQHF. The chain is built from TRBV18 and TRBJ1-5, with 9 bases matching TRBD1. Germline loops: CDR1 KGHSH, CDR2 LQKENI. This CDR3 has 14 residues. V trimming: 3 bases; J trimming: 8 bases; junction bases outside the gene matches: 5. The full variable domain, with the rest looked up from reference TRBV18 and TRBJ1-5, is NAGVMQNPRHLVRRRGQEARLRCSPMKGHSHVYWYRQLPEEGLKFMVYLQKENIIDESGMPKERFSAEFPKEGPSILRIQQVVRGDSAAYFCASSPGQGWEPQHFGDGTRLSIL.

The J gene is TRBJ2-7, the V gene TRBV6-5; 7 bases are a match to TRBD2. The CDR3 spans 14 residues. The germline gives CDR1 MNHEY, CDR2 SVGAGI. With V trimmed by 4 bases and J by 5 bases, 8 bases remained unmatched. The CDR3 DNA sequence: TGTGCCAGCAGTTTAGAGGGAGGGAGGCACGAGCAGTACTTC. Translated: CASSLEGGRHEQYF.

The chain's CDR3 is CASSLGAGNSPLHF. The CDR3 coding sequence is TGTGCCAGCAGCTTAGGGGCAGGGAATTCACCCCTCCACTTT. This sequence joins TRBV7-9 and TRBJ1-6, with a weak D call TRBD1 (5 bases). Germline V gene sequence: CDR1 SEHNR, CDR2 FQNEAQ (reference sequence). V was trimmed by 1 base and J by 7 bases, leaving 8 bases between them. There are 14 residues in the CDR3.

The V call is TRBV19, the J call TRBJ1-5; 7 bases match TRBD1. The germline CDR1 and CDR2 sequences are LNHDA and SQIVND (reference sequence). CDR3 length: 14 amino acids. V shed 5 bases and J 9 bases; nucleotides not matched to a gene: 10. CDR3 in DNA: TGTGCCAGTAGTCCCAGCGGCAGGGGGAGGCCCCAGCATTTT. As protein: CASSPSGRGRPQHF.

The chain combines TRBV30 with TRBJ1-2; D call uncertain. V was clipped by 5 bases and J by 6 bases, with 16 bases between them. This CDR3 has 13 amino acids. The germline CDR1 and CDR2 sequences are GTSNPN and SVGIG (reference sequence). The CDR3: CAWRALGENGYTF. CDR3 nucleotide sequence: TGTGCCTGGCGTGCCCTAGGAGAGAATGGCTACACCTTC. The full variable domain, with the rest looked up from reference TRBV30 and TRBJ1-2, is SQTIHQWPATLVQPVGSPLSLECTVEGTSNPNLYWYRQAAGRGLQLLFYSVGIGQISSEVPQNLSASRPQDRQFILSSKKLLLSDSGFYLCAWRALGENGYTFGSGTRLTVV.

The chain links TRBV5-4 to TRBJ1-6; TRBD1 is a possible D gene (6 bases). V was shortened by 4 bases and J by 8 bases, with 13 bases between the two germline ends. The CDR3 covers 14 residues. Germline V gene data show CDR1 as SGHNT and CDR2 as YYREEE (reference sequence). The CDR3 here is CASSGGHRDSPLHF. CDR3 coding DNA: TGTGCCAGCAGCGGGGGACACCGTGATTCACCCCTCCACTTT.

The rearrangement joins TRBV11-2 to TRBJ1-5, with D maybe TRBD1 (6 bases). The germline V gene has CDR1 SGHAT and CDR2 FQNNGV. This CDR3 is built from 14 residues. Trimming stripped 0 bases from V and 6 bases from J, with 9 bases between. The CDR3 here is CASSLDRGSQPQHF. The CDR3 DNA follows: TGTGCCAGCAGCTTAGACAGGGGAAGTCAGCCCCAGCATTTT. The whole variable domain, filled in from reference TRBV11-2 and TRBJ1-5, reads EAGVAQSPRYKIIEKRQSVAFWCNPISGHATLYWYQQILGQGPKLLIQFQNNGVVDDSQLPKDRFSAERLKGVDSTLKIQPAKLEDSAVYLCASSLDRGSQPQHFGDGTRLSIL.

V and J are TRBV18 and TRBJ1-5; 7 positions match TRBD1. The CDR3 contains 18 residues. Germline CDR1 KGHSH, CDR2 LQKENI. V dropped 2 bases and J dropped 1; count of bases not matched to a gene: 11. The CDR3: CASSPSTGAFGSNQPQHF. CDR3 nucleotide sequence: TGTGCCAGCTCACCAAGCACAGGGGCCTTCGGAAGCAATCAGCCCCAGCATTTT.

V gene TRBV30 combines with J gene TRBJ1-1; D is perhaps TRBD1 (5 bases). V was trimmed by 5 bases and J by 1 base, leaving 8 bases between them. The CDR3 runs to 12 residues. Germline CDR1 is GTSNPN and CDR2 is SVGIG (reference sequence). In DNA, the CDR3 is TGTGCCTGGGGCAGGGAGAACACTGAAGCTTTCTTT. Protein sequence: CAWGRENTEAFF.